Below, 12 T cell receptor beta chains from the same sample are listed, as sequenced in a study of metastatic and nonmetastatic thyroid tumors. None of the patients had undergone any treatment ahead of thyroid surgery. TCRdb re-processed the PCR reads through MiXCR. The sample contains around 35,000 clones, approximately 16% of which appear only once. Material for sequencing was blood. These receptors came from a female donor with papillary thyroid cancer or a benign thyroid nodule (not recorded which). Some clones in this sample may be carry-over from other donors' samples.

This clone was seen at least ten times. The limits of the CDR3 on the DNA are not certain, so only TCRdb's listed CDR3 is given. The chain is built from TRBV12-3 or TRBV12-4 and TRBJ2-7; TRBD2 was called by the table and not checked on the DNA. A total of 15 residues make up the CDR3, ends included. CDR3 residues: CASSFGPGISYEQYF.

Comments on this clone: This clone may be a read error of a much larger clone one base away. This sample includes further DNA sequences coding for the same CDR3. V gene TRBV6-1 combines with J gene TRBJ1-4; D unclear. The CDR3 consists of 15 residues. Trimming shortened V by 5 bases and J by 8 bases, and 18 bases separated the two germline ends. Germline loops: CDR1 MNHNS, CDR2 SASEGT. The CDR3 DNA follows: TGTGCCAGCAGTAAGACCCCGGACTCTGGGGAAAAACTGTTTTTT. This codes for CASSKTPDSGEKLFF.

This clone was counted ten times or more. The genes are TRBV10-3 and TRBJ1-1; tentative D call: TRBD1 (6 bases). V gave up 8 bases and J gave up 5 bases, with 18 bases separating them. The length of the CDR3 is 14 residues. The V gene's germline CDR1 is ENHRY and CDR2 SYGVKD. The DNA of the CDR3 is TGTGCCATCGGGGGGTATTCCAGGGGTACTGAAGCTTTCTTT. Protein: CAIGGYSRGTEAFF.

This clone was counted ten times or more. This chain uses TRBV4-2 with TRBJ2-1; 9 bases align to TRBD1. Germline V CDR1 and CDR2: LGHNA, YNFKEQ. This CDR3 has 15 residues. V lost 1 base to trimming and J lost 6 bases; unmatched junction nucleotides: 4. Here the CDR3 DNA reads TGTGCCAGCAGCCAAGGGGGACAGGGAGGCAATGAGCAGTTCTTC. Its protein product is CASSQGGQGGNEQFF.

This clone was seen many times. Just one base apart from a much larger clone, this may be a read error. Other DNA sequences of this sample code for an identical CDR3. The CDR3 reads CASSPGLRQGANEKLFF. CDR3 bases: TGTGCCAGCAGCCCCGGCCTTAGGCAGGGGGCTAATGAAAAACTGTTTTTT. This sequence joins TRBV11-2 and TRBJ1-4; 7 bases align to TRBD1. This CDR3 has 17 residues. Germline V CDR1 and CDR2: SGHAT, FQNNGV. V was pared by 5 bases and J by 3 bases, with 12 bases of the junction left unmatched.

The chain carries TRBV18 and TRBJ2-7, with 12 bases matching TRBD1. Germline CDR1 KGHSH, CDR2 LQKENI. This CDR3 has 14 residues. The V gene end was trimmed by 2 bases and the J gene end by 6 bases; junction bases not matched to a gene: 2. The CDR3 DNA follows: TGTGCCAGCTCACCAGCGGGACAGGGGGCCGAGCAGTACTTC. It is translated as CASSPAGQGAEQYF. Complete variable domain (other parts from reference TRBV18 and TRBJ2-7): NAGVMQNPRHLVRRRGQEARLRCSPMKGHSHVYWYRQLPEEGLKFMVYLQKENIIDESGMPKERFSAEFPKEGPSILRIQQVVRGDSAAYFCASSPAGQGAEQYFGPGTRLTVT.

This clone was recorded many times. The chain couples TRBV10-3 to TRBJ2-1, with D perhaps TRBD1 (5 bases). Germline V lookup: CDR1 ENHRY, CDR2 SYGVKD. V lost 4 bases and J lost 8, with 15 bases in between. CDR3 length: 14 amino acids. CDR3 sequence: CAISAGSDVDEQFF. The DNA for the CDR3 is TGTGCCATCAGTGCAGGGTCGGACGTCGATGAGCAGTTCTTC.

The sample holds many counts of this clone. The CDR3 protein is CASSPPGLAVDTQYF. As DNA, the CDR3 is TGTGCCAGCAGCCCGCCGGGACTAGCCGTAGATACGCAGTATTTT. This chain uses TRBV7-8 with TRBJ2-3; 9 nucleotides line up with TRBD2. Germline-derived CDR1 and CDR2 are SGHVS and FQNEAQ. The CDR3 consists of 15 residues. V gave up 5 bases and J gave up 5 bases; unmatched junction bases: 8.

In its sample, this clone was seen many times. The chain couples TRBV7-9 to TRBJ2-1, with D maybe TRBD2 (5 bases). Trimming cost V 5 bases and J 4 bases, with 12 bases left between them. Looked up from germline, CDR1 is SEHNR and CDR2 is FQNEAQ (reference sequence). The CDR3 extends over 14 amino acids. This CDR3 is CASSAIGVYNEQFF. The CDR3 bases are TGTGCCAGCAGCGCCATCGGGGTATACAATGAGCAGTTCTTC.

This clone was picked up many times. CDR3 in DNA: TGTGCCAGCAGCCGGACTAGCGCCACCTACAATGAGCAGTTCTTC. Its protein is CASSRTSATYNEQFF. The chain recombines TRBV11-2 with TRBJ2-1; 9 bases line up with TRBD2. Trimming took 5 bases from V and 2 from J; bases not matched to a gene: 4. Germline V gene lookup returns CDR1 SGHAT and CDR2 FQNNGV. The CDR3 is 15 residues long.

This clone was counted a few times. This rearrangement joins TRBV6-2 or TRBV6-3 to TRBJ2-7; D might be TRBD1 (5 bases). Germline V CDR1 and CDR2: MNHEY, SVGEGT. Trimming stripped 6 bases from V and 3 bases from J, with 18 bases between. This CDR3 contains 15 residues. The CDR3 nucleotides are TGTGCCAGCAGAACCGATAGGGGCGGTTTCTACGAGCAGTACTTC. Protein: CASRTDRGGFYEQYF.

This clone showed up many times. This chain links TRBV5-1 with TRBJ2-3; 9 nucleotides agree with TRBD1. CDR3 size: 15 residues. V lost 0 bases, J lost 1 base, and 0 bases stayed unmatched. CDR1 is SGHRS, CDR2 YFSETQ, per germline. The CDR3 loop is CASSLGTGGTDTQYF. CDR3 coding DNA: TGCGCCAGCAGCTTGGGGACAGGGGGCACAGATACGCAGTATTTT.